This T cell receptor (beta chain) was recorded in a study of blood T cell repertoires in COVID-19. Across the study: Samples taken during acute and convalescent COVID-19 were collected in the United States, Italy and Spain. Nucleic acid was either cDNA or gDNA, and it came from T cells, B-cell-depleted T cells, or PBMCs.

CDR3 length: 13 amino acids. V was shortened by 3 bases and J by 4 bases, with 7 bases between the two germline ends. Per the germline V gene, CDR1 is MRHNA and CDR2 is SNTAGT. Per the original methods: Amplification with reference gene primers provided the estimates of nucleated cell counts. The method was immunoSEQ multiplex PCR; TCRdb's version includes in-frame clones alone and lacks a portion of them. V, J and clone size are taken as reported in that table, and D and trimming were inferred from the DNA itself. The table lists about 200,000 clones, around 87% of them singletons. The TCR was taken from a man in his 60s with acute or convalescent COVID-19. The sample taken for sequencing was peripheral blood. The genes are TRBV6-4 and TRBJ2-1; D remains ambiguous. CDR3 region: CASSESDYNEQFF. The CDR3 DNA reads TGTGCCAGCAGTGAATCAGATTACAATGAGCAGTTCTTC.